A selection of T cell receptor beta chains follows, all from one sample in a study of shared clonotypes between healthy human individuals. Assay used: immunoSEQ multiplex PCR; TCRdb lists only in-frame clones, some missing. The table lists roughly 490,000 clones, roughly 78% of them singletons. The sample taken for sequencing was PBMCs. The source of these receptors is a middle-aged woman in good health. Some clones in this sample may be carry-over from other donors' samples. CDR3s leave out the opening cysteine and the closing phenylalanine or tryptophan. Each record gives: CDR3 protein, V gene, J gene.

CDR3 protein: ATQRYGYT
V gene: TRBV28
J gene: TRBJ1-2

CDR3 protein: ASSLGPGLTDTQY
V gene: TRBV5-1
J gene: TRBJ2-3

CDR3 protein: ASSGGTGQVYEQY
V gene: TRBV5-1
J gene: .

CDR3 protein: ASSLEGPGSLSGANVLT
V gene: TRBV7-8
J gene: TRBJ2-6

CDR3 protein: ASSPRTGAQLGPQH
V gene: TRBV28
J gene: TRBJ1-5

CDR3 protein: ATRAASSYNEQF
V gene: TRBV15
J gene: TRBJ2-1

CDR3 protein: ASSFNGVSNEKLF
V gene: TRBV5-1
J gene: TRBJ1-4

CDR3 protein: ASSSGSPTDTQY
V gene: TRBV5-1
J gene: TRBJ2-3

CDR3 protein: ASSLSDEKLF
V gene: TRBV5-6
J gene: TRBJ1-4

CDR3 protein: ASSVGSGEETQY
V gene: TRBV9
J gene: TRBJ2-5

CDR3 protein: ASSQELAGPNTGELF
V gene: TRBV4-1
J gene: TRBJ2-2

CDR3 protein: ASRTDRSTYEQY
V gene: TRBV21-1
J gene: TRBJ2-7

CDR3 protein: ASATSPSGNTIY
V gene: TRBV6-5
J gene: TRBJ1-3

CDR3 protein: ASSKPKRGLGYTDTQY
V gene: TRBV21-1
J gene: TRBJ2-3

CDR3 protein: ASSVDPKQGSYT
V gene: TRBV9
J gene: TRBJ1-2

CDR3 protein: ASRNVKGDNEQF
V gene: TRBV27
J gene: TRBJ2-1

CDR3 protein: ASSDTGVDEKLF
V gene: TRBV5-1
J gene: TRBJ1-4

CDR3 protein: ASSLDPGSNTGELF
V gene: TRBV7-2
J gene: TRBJ2-2

CDR3 protein: ASSPAGQGARGNTIY
V gene: TRBV7-3
J gene: TRBJ1-3

CDR3 protein: ASSEGLSIYGYT
V gene: TRBV28
J gene: TRBJ1-2

CDR3 protein: ASSTRTAHNEQF
V gene: TRBV7-2
J gene: TRBJ2-1

CDR3 protein: SAEDVDRGY
V gene: TRBV20-1
J gene: TRBJ2-7

CDR3 protein: ASTDRVETQY
V gene: TRBV11-2
J gene: TRBJ2-5

CDR3 protein: ASGLVGSGSITGELF
V gene: TRBV7-6
J gene: TRBJ2-2

CDR3 protein: ASSASVGFNQPQH
V gene: TRBV4-3
J gene: TRBJ1-5

CDR3 protein: AWSRLAGGYNEQF
V gene: TRBV30
J gene: TRBJ2-1

CDR3 protein: ASSLDHYRTEAF
V gene: TRBV11-2
J gene: TRBJ1-1

CDR3 protein: ASSSGPLGTGELF
V gene: TRBV19
J gene: TRBJ2-2

CDR3 protein: ASSLEPGNTIY
V gene: TRBV5-1
J gene: TRBJ1-3

CDR3 protein: SVGEDFNTEAF
V gene: TRBV29-1
J gene: TRBJ1-1

CDR3 protein: ASSPPYSQETQY
V gene: TRBV18
J gene: TRBJ2-5

CDR3 protein: ASSLTTGTVTYEQY
V gene: TRBV27
J gene: TRBJ2-7

CDR3 protein: ASSFTSNYGYT
V gene: TRBV11-1
J gene: TRBJ1-2

CDR3 protein: ASSGSGDPYNAQF
V gene: TRBV5-4
J gene: TRBJ2-1

CDR3 protein: ASSLDGGQGIVYEQY
V gene: TRBV11-2
J gene: TRBJ2-7

CDR3 protein: ASSNREGGIDTQY
V gene: TRBV28
J gene: TRBJ2-3

CDR3 protein: SASEAYEQY
V gene: TRBV20-1
J gene: .

CDR3 protein: ATSGGQGNYNEQF
V gene: TRBV19
J gene: TRBJ2-1

CDR3 protein: ASSQAVMNTEAF
V gene: TRBV18
J gene: TRBJ1-1

CDR3 protein: ASSATPTGNEKLF
V gene: TRBV25-1
J gene: TRBJ1-4

CDR3 protein: ASSAPGQGAQKTQY
V gene: TRBV6-1
J gene: TRBJ2-5

CDR3 protein: ASSLYGTDTDTQY
V gene: TRBV7-8
J gene: TRBJ2-3

CDR3 protein: ASRLLGGSDEQY
V gene: TRBV6-5
J gene: TRBJ2-7

CDR3 protein: ASSPTRGDGYT
V gene: TRBV6-6
J gene: TRBJ1-2